This paragraph reports one T cell receptor beta chain. The sample comes from a study of T cells in Graves' hyperthyroidism and ophthalmopathy. What was amplified from RNA transcripts were TCR beta CDR3 regions. First-round RT-PCR with HTBI primers amplified the TCR CDR3 region. TCRdb re-derived calls from the multiplex PCR reads in MiXCR, one entry per CDR3 protein. The sample records about 700,000 distinct CDR3 sequences, less than 45% being singletons. Germline V gene data show CDR1 as DFQATT and CDR2 as SNEGSKA (reference sequence). Trimming took off 7 bases at V and 7 bases at J, with 14 bases between the two ends. The CDR3 is 11 residues long.

The rearrangement joins TRBV20-1 to TRBJ2-7; D could derive from TRBD1 or TRBD2 (5 bases each). The sample consisted of peripheral blood or thyroid tissue (not recorded which). This receptor was obtained from an adult man with Graves' disease, either hyperthyroidism or ophthalmopathy (not recorded which). The CDR3 spells CSVPGAWEQYF. CDR3 nucleotide sequence: TGCAGTGTCCCCGGGGCGTGGGAGCAGTACTTC.